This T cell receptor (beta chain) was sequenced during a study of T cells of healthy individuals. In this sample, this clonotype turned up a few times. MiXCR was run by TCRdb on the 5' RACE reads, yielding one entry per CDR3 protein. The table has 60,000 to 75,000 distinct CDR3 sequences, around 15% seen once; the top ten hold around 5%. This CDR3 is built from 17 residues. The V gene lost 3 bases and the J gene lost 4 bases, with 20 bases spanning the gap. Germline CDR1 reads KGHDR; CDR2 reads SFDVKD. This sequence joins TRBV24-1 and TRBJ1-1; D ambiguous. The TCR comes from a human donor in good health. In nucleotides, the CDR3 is TGTGCCACCAGTGATCCAGCTGGTAAGTCAATCCGCACTGAAGCTTTCTTT. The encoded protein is CATSDPAGKSIRTEAFF.